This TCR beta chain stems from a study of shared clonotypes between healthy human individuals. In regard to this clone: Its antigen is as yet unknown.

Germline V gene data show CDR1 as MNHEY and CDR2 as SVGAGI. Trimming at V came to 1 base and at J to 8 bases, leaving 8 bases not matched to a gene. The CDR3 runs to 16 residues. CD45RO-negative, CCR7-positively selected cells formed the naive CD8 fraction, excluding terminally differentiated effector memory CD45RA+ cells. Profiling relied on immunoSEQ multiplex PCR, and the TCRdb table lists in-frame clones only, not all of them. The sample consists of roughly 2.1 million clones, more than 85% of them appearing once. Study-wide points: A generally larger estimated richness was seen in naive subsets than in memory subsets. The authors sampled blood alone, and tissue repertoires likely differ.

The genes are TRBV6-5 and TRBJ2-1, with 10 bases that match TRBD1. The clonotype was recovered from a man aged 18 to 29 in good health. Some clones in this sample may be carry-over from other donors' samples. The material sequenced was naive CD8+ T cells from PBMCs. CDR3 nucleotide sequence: TGTGCCAGCAGTTACTGGTGGGGACAGGGGAATTATGAGCAGTTCTTC. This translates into CASSYWWGQGNYEQFF.